This T cell receptor (beta chain) was recovered during a study of T cells in localized non-small cell lung cancer. Findings of the study overall: For the top 100 tumor clones, a median roughly 56 also appeared in adjacent lung. Clonality peaked in uninvolved adjacent lung rather than tumor.

Method: immunoSEQ multiplex PCR; TCRdb's copy keeps in-frame clones and lacks some. The table includes tens of thousands of clones, 75% to 90% detected once. The CDR3 is 13 amino acids. V was trimmed by 5 bases and J by 3 bases, leaving 9 bases between them. Per germline, CDR1 LNHDA and CDR2 SQIVND (reference sequence). As regards this clone: Its antigen is not known.

This sequence joins TRBV19 and TRBJ2-3; the D gene is possibly TRBD1 (7 bases). The starting material was peripheral blood, obtained before any cancer treatment. The origin of this receptor is a woman aged 40-69 years with stage I lung adenocarcinoma. The CDR3 DNA reads TGTGCCAGTAGTGCGGGACAGACAGATACGCAGTATTTT. The encoded protein is CASSAGQTDTQYF.